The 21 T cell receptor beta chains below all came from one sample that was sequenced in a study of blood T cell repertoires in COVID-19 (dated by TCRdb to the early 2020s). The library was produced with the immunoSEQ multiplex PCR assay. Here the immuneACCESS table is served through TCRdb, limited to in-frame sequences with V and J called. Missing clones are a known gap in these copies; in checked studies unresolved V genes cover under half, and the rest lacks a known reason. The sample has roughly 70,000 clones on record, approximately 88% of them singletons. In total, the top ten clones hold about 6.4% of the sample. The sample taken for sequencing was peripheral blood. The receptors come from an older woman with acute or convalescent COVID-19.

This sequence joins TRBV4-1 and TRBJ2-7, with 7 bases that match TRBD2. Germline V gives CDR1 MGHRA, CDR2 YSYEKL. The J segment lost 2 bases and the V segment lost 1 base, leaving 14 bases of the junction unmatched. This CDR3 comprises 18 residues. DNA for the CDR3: TGCGCCAGCAGCCAAGGGATGCTTGGGAGGGCGGACGCCTACGAGCAGTACTTC. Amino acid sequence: CASSQGMLGRADAYEQYF.

The CDR3 bases are TGCAGTGCCCGACCAGGCTACGAGCAGTACTTC. Translating it yields CSARPGYEQYF. The V and J genes are TRBV20-1 and TRBJ2-7; no definite D call. The CDR3 is 11 residues long. Trimming took 6 bases from V and 3 from J, leaving 9 bases between them. Germline V gene sequence: CDR1 DFQATT, CDR2 SNEGSKA (reference sequence).

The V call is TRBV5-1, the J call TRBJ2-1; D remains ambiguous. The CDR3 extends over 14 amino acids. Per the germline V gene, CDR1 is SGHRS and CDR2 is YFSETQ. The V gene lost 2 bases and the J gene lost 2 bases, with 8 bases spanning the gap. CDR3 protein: CASSFEVTYNEQFF. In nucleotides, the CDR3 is TGCGCCAGCAGCTTTGAGGTCACCTACAATGAGCAGTTCTTC.

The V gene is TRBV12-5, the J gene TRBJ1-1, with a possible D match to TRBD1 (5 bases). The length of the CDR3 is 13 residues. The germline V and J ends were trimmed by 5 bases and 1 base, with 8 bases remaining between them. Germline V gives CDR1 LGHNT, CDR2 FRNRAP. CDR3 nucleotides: TGTGCTAGTGGTAGGGGCGGGAACACTGAAGCTTTCTTT. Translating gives CASGRGGNTEAFF.

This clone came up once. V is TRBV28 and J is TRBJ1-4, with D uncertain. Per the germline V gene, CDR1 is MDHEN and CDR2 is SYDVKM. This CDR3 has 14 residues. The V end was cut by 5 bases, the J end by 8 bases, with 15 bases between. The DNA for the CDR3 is TGTGCCAGCAGTCAAATGCGGAGCAGAGAAAAACTGTTTTTT. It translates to CASSQMRSREKLFF.

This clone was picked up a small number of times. CDR3 in DNA: TGTGCCAGAAGCTTCCTTGGAGTCGGGACAGGGAAAGGTGTCTACGAGCAGTACTTC. It encodes CARSFLGVGTGKGVYEQYF. This rearrangement joins TRBV7-5 to TRBJ2-7; the D call of TRBD1 is as the table states it, not checked on the DNA. TRBV7-5 is a pseudogene locus. This CDR3 region has 19 residues.

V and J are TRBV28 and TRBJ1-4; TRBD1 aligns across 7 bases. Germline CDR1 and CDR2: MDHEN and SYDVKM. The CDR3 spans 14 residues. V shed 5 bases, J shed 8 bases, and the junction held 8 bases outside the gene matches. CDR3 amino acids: CASSPGQRREKLFF. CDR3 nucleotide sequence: TGTGCCAGCAGTCCGGGACAGCGACGGGAAAAACTGTTTTTT.

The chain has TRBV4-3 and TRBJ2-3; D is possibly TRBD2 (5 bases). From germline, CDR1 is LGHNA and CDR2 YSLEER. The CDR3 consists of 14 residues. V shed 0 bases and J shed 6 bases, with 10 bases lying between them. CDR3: CASSQDAGRDTQYF. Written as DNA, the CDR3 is TGCGCCAGCAGCCAAGATGCGGGTCGTGATACGCAGTATTTT.

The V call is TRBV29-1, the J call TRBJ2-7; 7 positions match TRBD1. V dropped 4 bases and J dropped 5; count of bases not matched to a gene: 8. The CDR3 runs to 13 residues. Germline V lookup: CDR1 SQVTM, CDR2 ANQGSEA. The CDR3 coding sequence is TGCAGCGTTGTCTCTGACAGGGCTGACGAGCAGTACTTC. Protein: CSVVSDRADEQYF.

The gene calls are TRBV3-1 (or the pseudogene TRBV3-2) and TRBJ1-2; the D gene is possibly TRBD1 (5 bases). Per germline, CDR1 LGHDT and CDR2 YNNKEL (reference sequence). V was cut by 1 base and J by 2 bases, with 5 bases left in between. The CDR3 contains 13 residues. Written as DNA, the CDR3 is TGTGCCAGCAGCCAAGGACAGAACTATGGCTACACCTTC. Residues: CASSQGQNYGYTF.

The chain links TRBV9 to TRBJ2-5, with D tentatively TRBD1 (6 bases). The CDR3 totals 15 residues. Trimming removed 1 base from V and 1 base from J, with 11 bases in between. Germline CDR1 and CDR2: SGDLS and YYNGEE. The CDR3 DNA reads TGTGCCAGCAGCGTAATCCCAGGGGCCCAAGAGACCCAGTACTTC. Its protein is CASSVIPGAQETQYF.

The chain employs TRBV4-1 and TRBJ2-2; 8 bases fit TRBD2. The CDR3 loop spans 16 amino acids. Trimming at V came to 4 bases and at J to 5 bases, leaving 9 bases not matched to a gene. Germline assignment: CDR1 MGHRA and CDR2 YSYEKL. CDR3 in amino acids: CASSRQDAGGTGELFF. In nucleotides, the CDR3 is TGCGCCAGCAGCCGCCAAGACGCGGGAGGAACCGGGGAGCTGTTTTTT.

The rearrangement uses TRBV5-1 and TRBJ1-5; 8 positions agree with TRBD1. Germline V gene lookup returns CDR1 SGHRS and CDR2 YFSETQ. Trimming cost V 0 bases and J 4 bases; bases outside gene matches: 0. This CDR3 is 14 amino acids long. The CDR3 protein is CASSLGTGNQPQHF. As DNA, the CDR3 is TGCGCCAGCAGCTTGGGGACAGGGAATCAGCCCCAGCATTTT.

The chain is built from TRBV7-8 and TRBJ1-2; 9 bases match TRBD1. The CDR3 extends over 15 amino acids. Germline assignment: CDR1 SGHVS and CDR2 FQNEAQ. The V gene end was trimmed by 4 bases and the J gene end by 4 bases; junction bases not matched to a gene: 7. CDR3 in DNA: TGTGCCAGCAGCTCCACCGGGACAGGGCTCTATGGCTACACCTTC. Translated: CASSSTGTGLYGYTF. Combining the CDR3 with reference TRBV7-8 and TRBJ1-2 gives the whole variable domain GAGVSQSPRYKVAKRGQDVALRCDPISGHVSLFWYQQALGQGPEFLTYFQNEAQLDKSGLPSDRFFAERPEGSVSTLKIQRTQQEDSAVYLCASSSTGTGLYGYTFGSGTRLTVV.

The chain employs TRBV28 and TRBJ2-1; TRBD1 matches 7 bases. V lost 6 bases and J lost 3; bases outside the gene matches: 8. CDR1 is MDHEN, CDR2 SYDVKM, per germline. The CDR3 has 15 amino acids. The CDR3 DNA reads TGTGCCAGCAGCCCGGGACAGATTCTCTACAATGAGCAGTTCTTC. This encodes CASSPGQILYNEQFF.

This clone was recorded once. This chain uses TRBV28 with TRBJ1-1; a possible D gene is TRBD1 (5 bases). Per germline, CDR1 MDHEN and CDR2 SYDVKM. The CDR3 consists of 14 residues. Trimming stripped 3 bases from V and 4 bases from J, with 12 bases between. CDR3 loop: CASSFLQGGTEAFF. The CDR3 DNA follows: TGTGCCAGCAGTTTCCTCCAGGGTGGCACTGAAGCTTTCTTT.

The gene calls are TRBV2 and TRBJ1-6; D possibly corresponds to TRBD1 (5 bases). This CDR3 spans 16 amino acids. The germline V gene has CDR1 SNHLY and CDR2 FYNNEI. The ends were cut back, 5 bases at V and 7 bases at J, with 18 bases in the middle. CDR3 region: CASSLRLASGNSPLHF. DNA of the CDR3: TGTGCCAGCAGTCTCCGTTTGGCCTCAGGGAATTCACCCCTCCACTTT.

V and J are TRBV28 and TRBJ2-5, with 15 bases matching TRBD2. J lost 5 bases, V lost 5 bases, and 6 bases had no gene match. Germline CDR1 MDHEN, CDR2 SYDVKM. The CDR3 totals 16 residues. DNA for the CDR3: TGTGCCAGCAGTCCAAGGACTAGCGGGGGGGAGGAGACCCAGTACTTC. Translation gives CASSPRTSGGEETQYF.

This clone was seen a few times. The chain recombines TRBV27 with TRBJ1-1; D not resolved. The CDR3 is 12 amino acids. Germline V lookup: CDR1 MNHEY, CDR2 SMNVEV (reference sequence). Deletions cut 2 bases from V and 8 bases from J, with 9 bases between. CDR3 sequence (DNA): TGTGCCAGCAGTTTAAATGGTAGAGAAGCTTTCTTT. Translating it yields CASSLNGREAFF.

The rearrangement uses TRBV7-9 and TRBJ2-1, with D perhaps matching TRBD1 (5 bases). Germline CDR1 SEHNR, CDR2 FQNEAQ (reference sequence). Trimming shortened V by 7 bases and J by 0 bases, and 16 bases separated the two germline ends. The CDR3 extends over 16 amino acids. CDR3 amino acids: CASIDQGSSSYNEQFF. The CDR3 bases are TGTGCCAGCATCGACCAGGGAAGCAGCTCCTACAATGAGCAGTTCTTC.

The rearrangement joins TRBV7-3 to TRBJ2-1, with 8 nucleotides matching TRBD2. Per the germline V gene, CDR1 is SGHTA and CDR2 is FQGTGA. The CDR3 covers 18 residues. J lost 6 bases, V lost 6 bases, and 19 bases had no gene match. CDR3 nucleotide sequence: TGTGCCAGCAGTTTCGGGGAAGCGGGAGAGTTTGGGGCCAATGAGCAGTTCTTC. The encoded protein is CASSFGEAGEFGANEQFF.